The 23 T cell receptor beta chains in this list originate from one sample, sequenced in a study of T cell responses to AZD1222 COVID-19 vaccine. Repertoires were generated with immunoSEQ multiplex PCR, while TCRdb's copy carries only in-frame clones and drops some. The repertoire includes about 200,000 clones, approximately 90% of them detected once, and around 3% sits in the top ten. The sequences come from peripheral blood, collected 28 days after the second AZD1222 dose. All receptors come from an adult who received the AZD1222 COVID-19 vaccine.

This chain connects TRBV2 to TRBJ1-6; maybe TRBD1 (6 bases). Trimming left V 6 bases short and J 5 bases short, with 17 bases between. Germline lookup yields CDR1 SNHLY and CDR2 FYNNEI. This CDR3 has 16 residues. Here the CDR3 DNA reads TGTGCCAGCAGGGGATCTACAGGGTCGAATAATTCACCCCTCCACTTT. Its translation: CASRGSTGSNNSPLHF.

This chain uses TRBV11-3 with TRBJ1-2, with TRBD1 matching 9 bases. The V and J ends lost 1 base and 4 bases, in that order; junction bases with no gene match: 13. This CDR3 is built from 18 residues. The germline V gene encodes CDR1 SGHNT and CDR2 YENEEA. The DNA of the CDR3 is TGTGCCAGCAGCTTAGGTGTCGGGCTCGGGACAGGGCGCTATGGCTACACCTTC. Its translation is CASSLGVGLGTGRYGYTF.

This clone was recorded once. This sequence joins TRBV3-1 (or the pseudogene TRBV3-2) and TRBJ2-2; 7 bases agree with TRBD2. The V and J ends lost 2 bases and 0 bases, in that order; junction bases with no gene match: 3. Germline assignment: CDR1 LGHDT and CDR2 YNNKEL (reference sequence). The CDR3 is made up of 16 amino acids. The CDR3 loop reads CASSQRSGTNTGELFF. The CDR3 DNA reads TGTGCCAGCAGCCAAAGGAGCGGGACGAACACCGGGGAGCTGTTTTTT.

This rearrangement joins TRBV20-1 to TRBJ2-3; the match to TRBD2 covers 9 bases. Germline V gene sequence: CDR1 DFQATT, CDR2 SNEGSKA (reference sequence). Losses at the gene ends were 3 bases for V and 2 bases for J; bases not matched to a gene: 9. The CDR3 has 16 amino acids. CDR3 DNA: TGCAGTGCTAGTGGCGGGAGGGCCAGAGACACAGATACGCAGTATTTT. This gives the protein CSASGGRARDTDTQYF.

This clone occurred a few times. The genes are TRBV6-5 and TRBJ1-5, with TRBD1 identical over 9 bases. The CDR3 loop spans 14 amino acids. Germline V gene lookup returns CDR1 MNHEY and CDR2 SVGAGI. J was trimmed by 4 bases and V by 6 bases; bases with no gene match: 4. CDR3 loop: CASRSGQGNQPQHF. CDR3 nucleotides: TGTGCCAGCAGATCTGGACAGGGGAATCAGCCCCAGCATTTT.

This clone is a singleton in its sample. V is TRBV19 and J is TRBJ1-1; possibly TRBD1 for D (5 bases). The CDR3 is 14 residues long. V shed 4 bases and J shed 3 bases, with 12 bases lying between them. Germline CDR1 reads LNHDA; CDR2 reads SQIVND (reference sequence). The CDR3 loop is CASSRGLLDTEAFF. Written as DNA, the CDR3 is TGTGCCAGTAGTAGGGGCCTGCTGGACACTGAAGCTTTCTTT.

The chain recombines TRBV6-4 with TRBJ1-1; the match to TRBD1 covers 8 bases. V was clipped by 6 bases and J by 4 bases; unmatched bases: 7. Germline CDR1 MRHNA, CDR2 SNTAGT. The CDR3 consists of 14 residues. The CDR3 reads CASRREQGGTEAFF. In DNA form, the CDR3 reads TGTGCCAGCAGGAGGGAACAGGGGGGCACTGAAGCTTTCTTT.

The CDR3 DNA sequence: TGTGCCAGCAGCGTTTTTCATCCGGGACAGTCGAAAGCTAACTATGGCTACACCTTC. Protein product: CASSVFHPGQSKANYGYTF. The chain employs TRBV9 and TRBJ1-2, with 7 bases that match TRBD1. The V gene end was trimmed by 2 bases and the J gene end by 0 bases; junction bases not matched to a gene: 16. The CDR3 is 19 amino acids. Germline CDR1 SGDLS, CDR2 YYNGEE.

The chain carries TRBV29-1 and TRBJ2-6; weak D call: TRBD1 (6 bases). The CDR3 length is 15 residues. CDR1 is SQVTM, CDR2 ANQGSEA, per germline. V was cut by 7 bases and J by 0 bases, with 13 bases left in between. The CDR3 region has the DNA TGCAGCGCCGGGACAACTCGCTCTGGGGCCAACGTCCTGACTTTC. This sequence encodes CSAGTTRSGANVLTF.

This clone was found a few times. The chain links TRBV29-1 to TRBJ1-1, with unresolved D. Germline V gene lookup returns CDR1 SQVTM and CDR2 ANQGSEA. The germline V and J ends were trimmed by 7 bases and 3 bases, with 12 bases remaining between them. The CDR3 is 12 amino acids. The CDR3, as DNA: TGCAGCGGGGAGGGCTGGGACACTGAAGCTTTCTTT. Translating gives CSGEGWDTEAFF.

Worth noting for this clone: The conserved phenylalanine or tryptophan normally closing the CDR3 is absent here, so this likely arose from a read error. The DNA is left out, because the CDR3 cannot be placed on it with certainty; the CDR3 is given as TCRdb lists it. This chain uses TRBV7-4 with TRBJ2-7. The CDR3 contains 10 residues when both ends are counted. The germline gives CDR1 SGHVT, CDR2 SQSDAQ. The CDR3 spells CASSPRRPLP.

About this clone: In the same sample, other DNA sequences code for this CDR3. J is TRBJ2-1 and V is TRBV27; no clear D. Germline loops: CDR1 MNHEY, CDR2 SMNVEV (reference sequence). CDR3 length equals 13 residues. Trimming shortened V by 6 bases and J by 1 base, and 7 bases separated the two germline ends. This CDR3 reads CASSPTSYNEQFF. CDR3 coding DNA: TGTGCCAGCAGCCCTACTTCCTACAATGAGCAGTTCTTC.

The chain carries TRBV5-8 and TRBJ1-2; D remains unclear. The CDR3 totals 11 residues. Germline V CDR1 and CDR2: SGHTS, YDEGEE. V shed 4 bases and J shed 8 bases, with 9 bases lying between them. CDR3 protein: CASSKSRGYTF. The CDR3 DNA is TGTGCCAGCAGCAAGAGCAGGGGCTACACCTTC. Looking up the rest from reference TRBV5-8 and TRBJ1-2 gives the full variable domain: EAGVTQSPTHLIKTRGQQATLRCSPISGHTSVYWYQQALGLGLQFLLWYDEGEERNRGNFPPRFSGRQFPNYSSELNVNALELEDSALYLCASSKSRGYTFGSGTRLTVV.

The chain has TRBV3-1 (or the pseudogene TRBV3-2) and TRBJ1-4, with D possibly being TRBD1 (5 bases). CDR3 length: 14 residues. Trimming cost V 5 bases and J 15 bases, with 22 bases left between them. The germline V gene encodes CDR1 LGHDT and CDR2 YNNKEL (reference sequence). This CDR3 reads CASSADLIGGELFF. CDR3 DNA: TGTGCCAGCAGCGCCGACCTGATCGGAGGGGAATTGTTTTTT.

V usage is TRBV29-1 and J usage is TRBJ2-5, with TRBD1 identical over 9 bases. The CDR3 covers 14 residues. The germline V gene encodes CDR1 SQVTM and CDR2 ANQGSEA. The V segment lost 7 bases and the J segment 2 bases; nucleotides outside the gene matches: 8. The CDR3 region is CSATRDRVQETQYF. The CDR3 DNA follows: TGCAGCGCCACCCGGGACAGGGTTCAAGAGACCCAGTACTTC.

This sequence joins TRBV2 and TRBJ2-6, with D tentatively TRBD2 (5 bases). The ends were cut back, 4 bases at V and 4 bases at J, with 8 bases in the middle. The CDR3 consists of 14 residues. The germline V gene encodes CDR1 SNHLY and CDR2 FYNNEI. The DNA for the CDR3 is TGTGCCAGCAGTGCTGGGAGAGGGGCCAACGTCCTGACTTTC. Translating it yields CASSAGRGANVLTF.

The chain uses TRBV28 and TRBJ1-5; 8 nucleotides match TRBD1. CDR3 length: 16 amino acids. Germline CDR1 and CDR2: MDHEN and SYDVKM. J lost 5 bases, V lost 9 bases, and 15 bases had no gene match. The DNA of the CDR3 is TGTGCCAGTCCCCCCACTGGACAGGGTTTTTATCAGCCCCAGCATTTT. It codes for CASPPTGQGFYQPQHF.

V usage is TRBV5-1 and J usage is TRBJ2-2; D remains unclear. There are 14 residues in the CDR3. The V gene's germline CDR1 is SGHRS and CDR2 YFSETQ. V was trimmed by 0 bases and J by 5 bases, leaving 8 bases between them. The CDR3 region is CASSLDAGTGELFF. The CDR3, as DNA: TGCGCCAGCAGCTTGGACGCCGGGACCGGGGAGCTGTTTTTT.

The CDR3 is CASSWDGNQPQHF. The CDR3 nucleotides are TGCGCCAGCAGCTGGGACGGAAATCAGCCCCAGCATTTT. The chain employs TRBV5-1 and TRBJ1-5; D may be TRBD1 (5 bases). The CDR3 runs to 13 residues. V was pared by 3 bases and J by 4 bases, with 8 bases between. Germline V gene sequence: CDR1 SGHRS, CDR2 YFSETQ.

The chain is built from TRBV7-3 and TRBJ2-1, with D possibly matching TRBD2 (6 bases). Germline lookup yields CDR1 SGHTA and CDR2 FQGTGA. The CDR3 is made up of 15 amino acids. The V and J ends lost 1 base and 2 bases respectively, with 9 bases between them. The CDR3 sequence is CASSLMAGPYNEQFF. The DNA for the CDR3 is TGTGCCAGCAGCTTAATGGCGGGACCCTACAATGAGCAGTTCTTC.

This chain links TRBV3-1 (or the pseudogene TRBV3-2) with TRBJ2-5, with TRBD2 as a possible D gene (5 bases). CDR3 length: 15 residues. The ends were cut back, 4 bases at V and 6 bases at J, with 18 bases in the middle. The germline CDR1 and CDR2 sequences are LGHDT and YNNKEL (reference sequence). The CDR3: CASSPRSARRQTQYF. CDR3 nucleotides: TGTGCCAGCAGCCCTCGAAGTGCCCGGAGGCAGACCCAGTACTTC.

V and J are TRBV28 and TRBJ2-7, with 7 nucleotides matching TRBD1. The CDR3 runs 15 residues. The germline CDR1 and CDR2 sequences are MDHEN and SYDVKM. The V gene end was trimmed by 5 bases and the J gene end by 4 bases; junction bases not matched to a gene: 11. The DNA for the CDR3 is TGTGCCAGCAGTCGACCCCGACAGGGAACGTACGAGCAGTACTTC. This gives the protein CASSRPRQGTYEQYF.

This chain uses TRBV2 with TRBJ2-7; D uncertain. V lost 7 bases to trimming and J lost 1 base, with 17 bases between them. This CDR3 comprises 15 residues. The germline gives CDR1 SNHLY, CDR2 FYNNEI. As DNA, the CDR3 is TGTGCCAGCACCCCGGCGACCGAGAAGTCCTACGAGCAGTACTTC. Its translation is CASTPATEKSYEQYF.